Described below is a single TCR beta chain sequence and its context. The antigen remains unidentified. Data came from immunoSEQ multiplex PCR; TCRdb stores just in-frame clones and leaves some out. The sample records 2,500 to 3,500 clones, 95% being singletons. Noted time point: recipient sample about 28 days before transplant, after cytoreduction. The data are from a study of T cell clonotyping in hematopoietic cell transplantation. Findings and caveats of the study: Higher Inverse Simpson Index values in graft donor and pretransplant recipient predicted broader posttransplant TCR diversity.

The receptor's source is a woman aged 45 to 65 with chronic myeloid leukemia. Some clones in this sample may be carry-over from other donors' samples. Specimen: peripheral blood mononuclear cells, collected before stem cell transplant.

CDR3 protein: CASSLGLRQDGPTYEQYF. The DNA of the CDR3 is TGTGCCAGCAGCTTAGGCTTGAGGCAGGACGGCCCGACCTACGAGCAGTACTTC. The J gene is TRBJ2-7, the V gene TRBV7-6, with unresolved D. This CDR3 contains 18 residues. The V end was cut by 1 base, the J end by 2 bases, with 21 bases between. Germline loops: CDR1 SGHVS, CDR2 FNYEAQ.